The 6 T cell receptor beta chains listed next were all sequenced from one sample in a study of blood T cell repertoires in COVID-19. TCRdb keeps only in-frame clones here, not all; method: immunoSEQ multiplex PCR. The repertoire holds about 230,000 clones, with approximately 88% as singletons. The sequenced sample was PBMCs or T cells enriched from blood (not recorded which). The receptor set was obtained from a middle-aged woman with acute COVID-19.

This chain uses TRBV7-2 with TRBJ2-7; 12 positions agree with TRBD2. The V gene end was trimmed by 1 base and the J gene end by 9 bases; junction bases not matched to a gene: 16. CDR3 length: 18 residues. Germline assignment: CDR1 SGHTA and CDR2 FQGNSA. The CDR3 protein is CASSLVVGLAGGQNGQYF. CDR3 sequence (DNA): TGTGCCAGCAGCTTAGTTGTTGGTCTAGCGGGGGGGCAAAATGGGCAGTACTTC. Together with reference TRBV7-2 and TRBJ2-7, the CDR3 gives the full variable domain: GAGVSQSPSNKVTEKGKDVELRCDPISGHTALYWYRQSLGQGLEFLIYFQGNSAPDKSGLPSDRFSAERTGGSVSTLTIQRTQQEDSAVYLCASSLVVGLAGGQNGQYFGPGTRLTVT.

V is TRBV19 and J is TRBJ2-1, with 12 nucleotides matching TRBD1. CDR1 and CDR2 from the germline V gene are LNHDA and SQIVND (reference sequence). Trimming removed 2 bases from V and 9 bases from J; junction bases left unmatched: 5. CDR3 length: 15 residues. The DNA for the CDR3 is TGTGCCAGTAGTATATGGGACAGGGGGCGCGGTGAGCAGTTCTTC. Its translation: CASSIWDRGRGEQFF.

CDR3 in amino acids: CASGGQVGTEAFF. CDR3 coding DNA: TGTGCCAGCGGAGGACAGGTTGGGACTGAAGCTTTCTTT. The J gene is TRBJ1-1, the V gene TRBV9; 7 bases line up with TRBD1. Germline V gene lookup returns CDR1 SGDLS and CDR2 YYNGEE. J was trimmed by 5 bases and V by 7 bases; bases with no gene match: 8. There are 13 residues in the CDR3.

The chain couples TRBV19 to TRBJ2-7, with TRBD1 matching 7 bases. The ends lost 9 bases at V and 4 bases at J; junction bases unmatched: 3. CDR1 and CDR2 (germline): LNHDA, SQIVND (reference sequence). The CDR3 loop spans 11 amino acids. The CDR3 protein is CARRQGYEQYV. CDR3 in DNA: TGTGCCAGACGACAGGGATACGAGCAGTACGTC.

The chain uses TRBV7-2 and TRBJ2-1; D is perhaps TRBD2 (7 bases). The CDR3 is 17 residues long. V was pared by 3 bases and J by 0 bases, with 15 bases between. Germline V gene data show CDR1 as SGHTA and CDR2 as FQGNSA. The CDR3 loop is CASSLGGRASSYNEQFF. The CDR3 nucleotides are TGTGCCAGCAGCTTGGGGGGGCGGGCGAGCTCCTACAATGAGCAGTTCTTC.

This clone was recorded a few times. The genes are TRBV10-2 and TRBJ1-3, with a weak D call TRBD1 (6 bases). The CDR3 runs to 16 residues. The V gene lost 4 bases and the J gene lost 1 base, with 14 bases spanning the gap. CDR1 is WSHSY, CDR2 SAAADI, per germline. The CDR3 DNA reads as TGCGCCAGCAGTGTACATTCAGGGGTTTCTGGAAACACCATATATTTT. This sequence encodes CASSVHSGVSGNTIYF.